This TCR beta chain was captured in a study of naive and memory T cell subsets. CD4+ T cell IFNgamma after overnight CMV lysate exposure gave donor CMV status. Both TRBC1 and TRBC2 were covered by a beta constant-region primer of two equimolar oligonucleotides. MiXCR, applied by TCRdb to the UMI-ligation and nested PCR reads, yields one record per CDR3 protein. The table has under 150,000 distinct CDR3 sequences, 17% seen once; the top ten hold roughly 0.13%. Germline V gene lookup returns CDR1 KGHDR and CDR2 SFDVKD. CDR3 size: 18 residues. The V gene lost 4 bases and the J gene lost 0 bases, with 17 bases spanning the gap.

This receptor was taken from a human donor in good health. The sample consisted of naive CD4+ T cells from blood. The chain is built from TRBV24-1 and TRBJ2-2, with D possibly being TRBD1 (6 bases). The CDR3: CATSDQATGTPNTGELFF. The CDR3 coding sequence is TGTGCCACCAGTGACCAGGCAACCGGGACACCGAACACCGGGGAGCTGTTTTTT.